This TCR beta chain was sequenced in a study of T-cell reconstitution after alpha-beta-depleted transplantation in children. This clonotype turned up a few times. Its specificity is not known. Study-wide results and caveats: Several hundred rapidly expanded clones from non-depleted graft cells reportedly supplied alpha-beta T cells about two months post-transplant.

The TCRbeta library was prepared with unique molecular identifiers. Via MiXCR, TCRdb re-called the PCR reads, giving one row per CDR3 protein. The sample carries 530,000 or so distinct CDR3 sequences, over 25% recorded once. Trimming shortened V by 1 base and J by 2 bases, and 11 bases separated the two germline ends. The CDR3 is 15 residues long. Germline lookup yields CDR1 MNHEY and CDR2 SMNVEV (reference sequence). This specimen consisted of PBMCs, obtained before TCRalphabeta/CD19-depleted stem cell transplant. V gene TRBV27 combines with J gene TRBJ2-5; tentatively, D is TRBD2 (6 bases). This receptor was obtained from a boy less than two years old with Wiskott-Aldrich syndrome, due to receive a stem cell transplant. The CDR3 protein is CASSLLGSGQETQYF. The CDR3 coding sequence is TGTGCCAGCAGTTTATTGGGTAGCGGACAAGAGACCCAGTACTTC.